This is a list of T cell receptor beta chains from one sample in a study of cytomegalovirus exposure and HLA in healthy donors. Repertoires were generated with immunoSEQ multiplex PCR, while TCRdb's copy carries only in-frame clones and drops some. Found here are 150,000 to 200,000 clones, less than 80% of them singletons; the top ten hold roughly 0.64%. The sequenced material came from PBMCs. The receptors shown here come from a middle-aged woman in good health and CMV-seronegative. Each CDR3 is given without its conserved first and last residue. A clone size is listed for some rows: how often the clone was seen (once, few, many), or a class if it is expanded.

TRBJ2-7	NA	TRBV5-1	ASRRTSGTYEQY
TRBJ2-2	once	TRBV19	ASSRVAGGLETGELF
TRBJ2-7	NA	TRBV5-4	ASSLKREVSYEQY
TRBJ2-5	NA	TRBV9	ASSVGASGGQETQY
TRBJ2-2	NA	TRBV4-1	ASKPGFPGQGSGTGELF
TRBJ1-3	NA	TRBV5-6	ASSLEGLYGNTIY
TRBJ2-7	NA	TRBV7-9	ASSPVEVLLNRQY
TRBJ1-2	NA	TRBV19	ASSVQLPMATPSSGT
TRBJ2-1	NA	TRBV5-4	ASSLASRDEQF
TRBJ1-5	NA	TRBV9	ASSAGTGTFSNQPQH
TRBJ1-4	NA	TRBV7-6	ASSSSLGPGEKLF
TRBJ2-5	NA	TRBV6-6	ASSYSGGPQETQY
TRBJ1-6	NA	TRBV27	ASSLTPGSY
TRBJ2-5	NA	TRBV29-1	SVGPTGGSSQETQY
TRBJ1-1	NA	TRBV19	ASGARQHGAF
TRBJ2-1	NA	TRBV29-1	SVFRTEYNEQF
TRBJ1-1	NA	TRBV9	ASSVTRNTEAF
TRBJ1-6	NA	TRBV7-2	ASSLGGTGGSPLH
TRBJ2-2	NA	TRBV30	ARRVGAHTGELF
TRBJ2-1	NA	TRBV11-2	ASSYAQVSQF
TRBJ2-7	few	TRBV6-5	ASSGGTVVEQY
TRBJ1-2	NA	TRBV28	ASSLGQRNYGYT
TRBJ1-1	NA	TRBV30	AWEGQLNTEAF
TRBJ1-1	NA	TRBV10-3	AISVGQGVTEAF
TRBJ1-1	few	TRBV5-1	ASSPIRQGPEAF
TRBJ2-7	NA	TRBV30	AWSVIGVPYEQY
TRBJ1-5	few	TRBV28	ASRPYANQPQH